A selection of T cell receptor beta chains follows, all from one sample in a study of early T cells in non-severe SARS-CoV-2 infection. TCRdb re-called the 5' RACE reads through MiXCR, storing one row per CDR3 protein. The sample holds under 70,000 distinct CDR3 sequences, roughly 11% seen once. Sequenced: whole blood. The receptors shown here come from an adult who was a healthcare worker with PCR-confirmed SARS-CoV-2 infection or an uninfected control (not recorded which). CDR3s include the opening cysteine and the closing phenylalanine or tryptophan. D genes are given only for firm matches. Rows give clone size only sometimes, using once, few, many, or a class for an expanded clone.

d_gene | abundance | j_gene | v_gene | CDR3nt | CDR3aa
TRBD2 | many | TRBJ2-3 | TRBV18 | TGTGCCAGCTCACCAGGGAAACTAGCGGTTAGCACAGATACGCAGTATTTT | CASSPGKLAVSTDTQYF
. | many | TRBJ2-2 | TRBV5-1 | TGCGCCAGCAGCTTTGTACAGACCAAGACCGGGGAGCTGTTTTTT | CASSFVQTKTGELFF
. | few | TRBJ1-1 | TRBV5-1 | TGCGCCAGCAGCCTTTCTAACTTGAACACTGAAGCTTTCTTT | CASSLSNLNTEAFF
. | many | TRBJ2-3 | TRBV6-6 | TGTGCCAGCAGCTCCCGGACAAGCACAGATACGCAGTATTTT | CASSSRTSTDTQYF
. | . | TRBJ2-7 | TRBV7-9 | TGTGCCAGCAGCCCAGCCCAGGGAAGGGCCTACGAGCAGTACTTC | CASSPAQGRAYEQYF
TRBD2 | many | TRBJ2-4 | TRBV5-1 | TGCGCCAGCAGCTTTGATCTAGCGGGGGGACCTAAAAACATTCAGTACTTC | CASSFDLAGGPKNIQYF
. | few | TRBJ2-2 | TRBV6-5 | TGTGTTTCCGGCCGGTGGAGAGGGACCGGGGAGCTGTTTTTT | CVSGRWRGTGELFF
. | . | TRBJ2-2 | TRBV12-3/TRBV12-4 | TGTGCCAGCAGTTTATTAGGCCCCACCGGGGAGCTGTTTTTT | CASSLLGPTGELFF
. | many | TRBJ2-1 | TRBV29-1 | TGCAGCGTTGAAGGGGCCAATGAGCAGTTCTTC | CSVEGANEQFF
TRBD2 | many | TRBJ2-3 | TRBV13 | TGTGCCAGCAGCTCCCGGACTAGCGGACGCCCTGATACGCAGTATTTT | CASSSRTSGRPDTQYF
TRBD2 | many | TRBJ2-7 | TRBV10-3 | TGTGCCATCAAACGGGACCCGGGGGGTTACGAGCAGTACTTC | CAIKRDPGGYEQYF
TRBD2 | many | TRBJ2-1 | TRBV7-3 | TGTGCCAGCAGCCCCGGGACTAGCGTCAATGAGCAGTTCTTC | CASSPGTSVNEQFF
. | . | TRBJ1-1 | TRBV5-5 | TGTGCCAGCAGCTTCCCGTTTCCAAACACTGAAGCTTTCTTT | CASSFPFPNTEAFF
. | many | TRBJ2-7 | TRBV18 | TGTGCCAGCTCACCAGGGCTTTCCTACGAGCAGTACTTC | CASSPGLSYEQYF
. | many | TRBJ1-3 | TRBV7-9 | TGTGCCAGCTTGCCCCTGGAGGACAGCCCGGGAAACACCATATATTTT | CASLPLEDSPGNTIYF
. | few | TRBJ2-7 | TRBV20-1 | TGCAGTGCTAGAGATCAGGGGAGCGGGACCTACGAGCAGTACTTC | CSARDQGSGTYEQYF
. | . | TRBJ1-2 | TRBV29-1 | TGCAGCGTGGGAGCTGATGGCTACACCTTC | CSVGADGYTF
TRBD1 | many | TRBJ2-7 | TRBV29-1 | TGCAGCGTGAAAGCCGGGACAGGGAAAGACGAGCAGTACTTC | CSVKAGTGKDEQYF
. | many | TRBJ2-1 | TRBV6-4 | TGTGCCAGCAGTGACATGGGGGGCTCCTACAATGAGCAGTTCTTC | CASSDMGGSYNEQFF
. | many | TRBJ1-1 | TRBV29-1 | TGCAGCGTTGAAGATGGGCAGGCGATAAACACTGAAGCTTTCTTT | CSVEDGQAINTEAFF
. | . | TRBJ1-5 | TRBV6-5 | TGTGCCAGCAGTTACTCTGGGGTTGCCAATCAGCCCCAGCATTTT | CASSYSGVANQPQHF
TRBD1 | many | TRBJ1-4 | TRBV19 | TGTGCCAGTAGTTGGACAGGGCTAGGGGAAAAACTGTTTTTT | CASSWTGLGEKLFF
. | many | TRBJ1-5 | TRBV7-8 | TGTGCCAGCAGCCCCAGTGGGTCCGGTCAGCCCCAGCATTTT | CASSPSGSGQPQHF
. | many | TRBJ2-5 | TRBV20-1 | TGCAGTGCTAGAGATCGGGGAGGGGGCTTTCAAGAGACCCAGTACTTC | CSARDRGGGFQETQYF
. | . | TRBJ2-7 | TRBV9 | TGTGCCAGCAGCTATCACGACAGATCCTCCTACGAGCAGTACTTC | CASSYHDRSSYEQYF
. | few | TRBJ2-5 | TRBV7-3 | TGTGCCAGCAGCTTAGGAGTACCGGAGACCCAGTACTTC | CASSLGVPETQYF
. | many | TRBJ1-4 | TRBV10-3 | TGTGCCATCAGGGACCTCAGGGATCTGAGTGAAAAACTGTTTTTT | CAIRDLRDLSEKLFF
. | once | TRBJ1-4 | TRBV25-1 | TGTGCCAGCAGTGAATTCCAGGCGGGGGCGGAAGAAAAACTGTTTTTT | CASSEFQAGAEEKLFF
. | few | TRBJ2-4 | TRBV5-1 | TGCGCCAGCAGCCTAATCCATCTAGGCTCAGCCAAAAACATTCAGTACTTC | CASSLIHLGSAKNIQYF
. | many | TRBJ2-7 | TRBV7-9 | TGTGCCAGCAGCCCCCTCGGGCACTACGAGCAGTACTTC | CASSPLGHYEQYF
TRBD1 | many | TRBJ1-6 | TRBV6-1 | TGTGCCAGCAGGGACAGGGAGGATTCACCCCTCCACTTT | CASRDREDSPLHF
TRBD1 | many | TRBJ2-7 | TRBV6-5 | TGTGCCAGCAGGGGAGAACAGGGGAGCCCCTACGAGCAGTACTTC | CASRGEQGSPYEQYF
TRBD2 | . | TRBJ2-7 | TRBV27 | TGTGCCAGCAGTTTAATCACGGGGGGACGCACCTACGAGCAGTACTTC | CASSLITGGRTYEQYF
TRBD2 | . | TRBJ2-3 | TRBV29-1 | TGCAGCGCGGGGGGGCGCACAGATACGCAGTATTTT | CSAGGRTDTQYF
. | few | TRBJ2-3 | TRBV7-3 | TGTGCCAGCAGCCCCAGTCTAGGCACAGATACGCAGTATTTT | CASSPSLGTDTQYF
TRBD2 | . | TRBJ2-7 | TRBV20-1 | TGCAGTGCTAGAGATCCGACTAGCGTCTCCTACGAGCAGTACTTC | CSARDPTSVSYEQYF
TRBD2 | few | TRBJ2-3 | TRBV29-1 | TGCAGCGTTGGGAGGCTAGCGGGGGGGCCGGCGCAGTATTTT | CSVGRLAGGPAQYF
. | few | TRBJ1-2 | TRBV5-5 | TGTGCCAGCAGCTTGGAGGACGAGGTCTATGGCTACACCTTC | CASSLEDEVYGYTF
. | many | TRBJ1-5 | TRBV12-3/TRBV12-4 | TGTGCCAGCAGTCTTACAGGGTTTAGTCAGCCCCAGCATTTT | CASSLTGFSQPQHF
. | many | TRBJ2-1 | TRBV20-1 | TGCAGTGCTAGTGGGCAGGCGAGCTCCTACAATGAGCAGTTCTTC | CSASGQASSYNEQFF
. | many | TRBJ2-1 | TRBV11-2 | TGTGCCAGCCGTCCGTGGGGGGACTCCTACAATGAGCAGTTCTTC | CASRPWGDSYNEQFF
. | . | TRBJ2-7 | TRBV7-9 | TGTGCCAGCACCCCACCGGGCGGAACCTACGAGCAGTACTTC | CASTPPGGTYEQYF
. | many | TRBJ2-1 | TRBV9 | TGTGCCAGCAGCGTAGCGGGCGTCCACAATGAGCAGTTCTTC | CASSVAGVHNEQFF
. | . | TRBJ2-5 | TRBV28 | TGTGCCAGCAGGGGGTTCAAAGAGACCCAGTACTTC | CASRGFKETQYF
TRBD1 | few | TRBJ1-1 | TRBV5-1 | TGCGCCAGCAGCCCCGGACAGGGAGGGTTCGACACTGAAGCTTTCTTT | CASSPGQGGFDTEAFF
. | many | TRBJ1-5 | TRBV7-8 | TGTGCCAGCAGCTTAGGACATTATCAGCCCCAGCATTTT | CASSLGHYQPQHF
TRBD1 | few | TRBJ1-1 | TRBV30 | TGTGCCTGGGGACAGGGGGACACTGAAGCTTTCTTT | CAWGQGDTEAFF
. | many | TRBJ1-3 | TRBV2 | TGTGCCAGCAGGTTGGCCTCCTCTGGAAACACCATATATTTT | CASRLASSGNTIYF
. | many | TRBJ2-3 | TRBV13 | TGTGCCAGCAGCTCCGGGGACGGCTACACAGATACGCAGTATTTT | CASSSGDGYTDTQYF
. | few | TRBJ2-3 | TRBV11-2 | TGTGCCAGCAGCTTCCTCGAGGGAGTTGCAGATACGCAGTATTTT | CASSFLEGVADTQYF